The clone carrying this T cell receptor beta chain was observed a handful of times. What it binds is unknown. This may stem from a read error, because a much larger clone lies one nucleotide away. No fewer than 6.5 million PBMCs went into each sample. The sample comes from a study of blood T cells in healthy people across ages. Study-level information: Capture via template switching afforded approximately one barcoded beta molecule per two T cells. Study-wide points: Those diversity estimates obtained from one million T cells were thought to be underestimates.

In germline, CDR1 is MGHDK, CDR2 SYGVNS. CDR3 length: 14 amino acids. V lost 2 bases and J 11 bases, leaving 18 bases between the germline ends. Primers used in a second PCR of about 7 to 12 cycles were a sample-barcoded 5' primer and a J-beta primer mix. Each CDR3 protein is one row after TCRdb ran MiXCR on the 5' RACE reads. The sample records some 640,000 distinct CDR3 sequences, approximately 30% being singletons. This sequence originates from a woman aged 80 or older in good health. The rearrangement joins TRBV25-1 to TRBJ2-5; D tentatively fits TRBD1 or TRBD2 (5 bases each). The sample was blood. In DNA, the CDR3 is TGTGCCAGCAGTGAACCTGGGGGTACCAATGAGCAGTACTTC. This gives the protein CASSEPGGTNEQYF.